Shown below are 9 T cell receptor beta chains from a single sample sequenced in a study of T cell repertoires in cytomegalovirus infection. TCRdb processed the reads anew with MiXCR; each CDR3 protein has one entry. This table has about 920,000 distinct CDR3 sequences, around a third appearing once. These TCRs' antigens remain unknown. The sequencing used cultured CD8+ T cells from PBMCs, collected from culture after CMV antigen stimulation. The receptors were sampled from a human donor in good health (CMV status not recorded). Some clones in this sample may be carry-over from other donors' samples.

The V gene is TRBV19, the J gene TRBJ1-4; D ambiguous. The germline gives CDR1 LNHDA, CDR2 SQIVND (reference sequence). The CDR3 contains 13 residues. V was cut by 6 bases and J by 5 bases, with 10 bases left in between. The CDR3 nucleotides read TGTGCCAGTAGACCCGGGATCAATGAAAAACTGTTTTTT. Its translation: CASRPGINEKLFF. Full variable domain (remainder filled in from reference TRBV19 and TRBJ1-4): DGGITQSPKYLFRKEGQNVTLSCEQNLNHDAMYWYRQDPGQGLRLIYYSQIVNDFQKGDIAEGYSVSREKKESFPLTVTSAQKNPTAFYLCASRPGINEKLFFGSGTQLSVL.

This clonotype appeared a few times. The chain combines TRBV12-3 or TRBV12-4 with TRBJ2-3; perhaps TRBD1 as D (5 bases). The CDR3 spans 15 residues. Trimming removed 2 bases from V and 2 bases from J, with 11 bases in between. The CDR3 is CASSLFDSLTDTQYF. DNA for the CDR3: TGTGCCAGCAGTTTATTCGACAGTCTCACAGATACGCAGTATTTT.

The genes are TRBV27 and TRBJ2-1; 11 bases match TRBD1. The germline gives CDR1 MNHEY, CDR2 SMNVEV (reference sequence). V was clipped by 5 bases and J by 0 bases; unmatched bases: 9. The CDR3 is 18 residues long. The DNA of the CDR3 is TGTGCCAGCAGTACCCGGACAGGGGGCCACAGCTCCTACAATGAGCAGTTCTTC. The encoded protein is CASSTRTGGHSSYNEQFF.

The chain joins TRBV6-2 or TRBV6-3 to TRBJ2-2; 8 bases line up with TRBD2. CDR3 length: 17 amino acids. V trimming: 5 bases; J trimming: 6 bases; junction bases outside the gene matches: 14. CDR1 and CDR2 from the germline V gene are MNHEY and SVGEGT. CDR3 amino acids: CASSPLQIAGYAGELFF. The CDR3 nucleotides read TGTGCCAGCAGTCCGCTACAAATAGCGGGGTACGCCGGGGAGCTGTTTTTT.

The chain uses TRBV4-1 and TRBJ2-7, with a possible D match to TRBD1 (6 bases). The V end was cut by 0 bases, the J end by 3 bases, with 12 bases between. The germline V gene encodes CDR1 MGHRA and CDR2 YSYEKL. The CDR3 runs to 15 residues. The CDR3 DNA is TGCGCCAGCAGCCAAGATCAGGGGCTGCGCTACGAGCAGTACTTC. Translating gives CASSQDQGLRYEQYF.

This clonotype was seen a handful of times. The CDR3 protein is CASSYDGPQGSAGNTIYF. The DNA for the CDR3 is TGTGCCAGCAGTTACGATGGTCCACAGGGGTCTGCCGGAAACACCATATATTTT. The chain employs TRBV6-5 and TRBJ1-3; TRBD1 agrees at 7 bases. This CDR3 has 18 amino acids. V lost 2 bases, J lost 4 bases, and 14 bases stayed unmatched. Per the germline V gene, CDR1 is MNHEY and CDR2 is SVGAGI.

The chain links TRBV10-2 to TRBJ2-7; D not resolved. The CDR3 covers 14 residues. Between the trimmed V and J ends, which lost 10 bases and 0 bases, there was a span of 16 bases. Looked up from germline, CDR1 is WSHSY and CDR2 is SAAADI. CDR3 in DNA: TGCGCCACCGCGGTCCAGCGCTTCTCCTACGAGCAGTACTTC. This codes for CATAVQRFSYEQYF.

This chain links TRBV14 with TRBJ2-2; D is possibly TRBD1 or TRBD2 (5 bases each). The CDR3 is 14 amino acids. The V gene's germline CDR1 is SGHDN and CDR2 FVKESK. V was cut by 5 bases and J by 5 bases, with 12 bases left in between. The CDR3 region is CASSFYWGTGELFF. CDR3 in DNA: TGTGCCAGCAGCTTCTACTGGGGGACCGGGGAGCTGTTTTTT. The full variable domain, its missing parts supplied by reference TRBV14 and TRBJ2-2, is EAGVTQFPSHSVIEKGQTVTLRCDPISGHDNLYWYRRVMGKEIKFLLHFVKESKQDESGMPNNRFLAERTGGTYSTLKVQPAELEDSGVYFCASSFYWGTGELFFGEGSRLTVL.

This clonotype was seen only a few times. The chain recombines TRBV6-6 with TRBJ2-3; 7 bases are a match to TRBD2. V shed 2 bases and J 3 bases; nucleotides not matched to a gene: 5. CDR3 size: 15 residues. CDR1 and CDR2 from the germline V gene are MNHNY and SVGAGI (reference sequence). In DNA, the CDR3 is TGTGCCAGCAGTTACGGACTAGATGGTACAGATACGCAGTATTTT. It is translated as CASSYGLDGTDTQYF.